A single T cell receptor (beta chain) is shown here with its context. Its antigen is still unknown. The data were obtained in a study of T cell responses to AZD1222 COVID-19 vaccine. The protocol was immunoSEQ multiplex PCR, while the TCRdb copy is restricted to in-frame clones and leaves out a portion. Here the sample spans 50,000 to 70,000 clones, 89% being singletons. Findings and limits, study-wide: Baseline serostatus was positive in only six AZD1222 recipients. Nearly half of the spike-specific TCRs reportedly recognize variant regions that carry no mutations.

Some second doses came at about 4 weeks and others at about 12 weeks; these were pooled. The germline V gene has CDR1 MNHEY and CDR2 SVGEGT. CDR3 size: 20 residues. V shed 2 bases, J shed 1 base, and the junction held 15 bases outside the gene matches. Sequencing was performed on peripheral blood, taken 28 days after the second AZD1222 dose. The gene calls are TRBV6-2 or TRBV6-3 and TRBJ1-5; 9 nucleotides align to TRBD1. This TCR was recovered from an adult who received the AZD1222 COVID-19 vaccine. CDR3 region: CASSYPTGTGRMGSNQPQHF. CDR3 nucleotides: TGTGCCAGCAGTTACCCAACCGGGACAGGGCGGATGGGGAGCAATCAGCCCCAGCATTTT.